These 13 T cell receptor beta chains originate from one sample sequenced in a study of blood T cell repertoires in COVID-19 (dated by TCRdb to about 2020). Library generation was performed with the immunoSEQ multiplex PCR assay. The table comes from immuneACCESS by way of TCRdb, which keeps in-frame sequences with V and J called. Part of the clones is missing from these tables; in studies checked, under half for an unresolved V gene and the rest for unknown reasons. Within this sample are approximately 85,000 clones, with roughly nine tenths of them counted one time only. The top ten clonotypes cover 2.5% to 3.5% of the sample. The sequenced material came from peripheral blood. The receptors shown here come from a woman between 45 and 60 years old with active or convalescent COVID-19.

This clone was counted a single time. Germline and junction disagree at one end, which may indicate a read error. The chain uses TRBV2 and TRBJ2-4, with D possibly matching TRBD2 (7 bases). CDR1 is SNHLY and CDR2 is FYNNEI in the germline V gene. This CDR3 is 14 amino acids long. This CDR3 is CASSDGGARNIQYF. The CDR3 DNA follows: TGTGCCAGCAGTGATGGGGGGGCCAGAAACATTCAGTACTTC.

This rearrangement joins TRBV5-1 to TRBJ2-5; no reliable D call. V lost 0 bases to trimming and J lost 4 bases, with 4 bases between them. CDR3 length: 12 residues. CDR1 and CDR2 from the germline V gene are SGHRS and YFSETQ. CDR3 protein: CASSLARETQYF. The CDR3 nucleotides read TGCGCCAGCAGCTTGGCCCGAGAGACCCAGTACTTC.

V usage is TRBV15 and J usage is TRBJ2-7, with 7 bases matching TRBD1. Germline-derived CDR1 and CDR2 are LNHNV and YYDKDF (reference sequence). The ends lost 5 bases at V and 7 bases at J; junction bases unmatched: 8. The CDR3 is 13 amino acids. The CDR3 reads CATSSRQGLEQYF. The CDR3, as DNA: TGTGCCACCAGCTCCCGACAGGGCCTAGAGCAGTACTTC.

This sequence joins TRBV5-1 and TRBJ2-5; 7 nucleotides align to TRBD2. The V and J ends lost 4 bases and 2 bases, in that order; junction bases with no gene match: 2. The CDR3 totals 13 residues. CDR1 and CDR2 (germline): SGHRS, YFSETQ. The CDR3 nucleotides are TGCGCCAGCAGCCGGGACTATCAAGAGACCCAGTACTTC. Its protein is CASSRDYQETQYF.

The V call is TRBV11-2, the J call TRBJ1-4, with unresolved D. Germline lookup yields CDR1 SGHAT and CDR2 FQNNGV. CDR3 length: 15 amino acids. The V gene lost 2 bases and the J gene lost 4 bases, with 11 bases spanning the gap. The CDR3 here is CASSLRGTLNEKLFF. CDR3 DNA sequence: TGTGCCAGCAGCTTACGGGGAACCCTTAATGAAAAACTGTTTTTT.

Of note for this clone: Other DNA sequences in this sample translate to the same CDR3. This chain uses TRBV9 with TRBJ1-1; TRBD1 might be the D (6 bases). CDR3 size: 15 residues. With 0 bases removed from V and 4 bases from J, the gap between germline ends came to 13 bases. Germline lookup yields CDR1 SGDLS and CDR2 YYNGEE. CDR3 bases: TGTGCCAGCAGCGTAGCGGGGGGAGGGGGCACTGAAGCTTTCTTT. Its protein is CASSVAGGGGTEAFF.

The chain joins TRBV5-8 to TRBJ1-5; a possible D gene is TRBD1 (5 bases). The V end lost 1 base, the J end lost 2 bases, and 10 bases lay between the germline ends. The CDR3 length is 15 residues. Germline V gene sequence: CDR1 SGHTS, CDR2 YDEGEE. The CDR3 nucleotides read TGTGCCAGCAGCTTGCGGGGGACCCGCAATCAGCCCCAGCATTTT. Protein sequence: CASSLRGTRNQPQHF. Supplemented by reference TRBV5-8 and TRBJ1-5, the full variable domain reads EAGVTQSPTHLIKTRGQQATLRCSPISGHTSVYWYQQALGLGLQFLLWYDEGEERNRGNFPPRFSGRQFPNYSSELNVNALELEDSALYLCASSLRGTRNQPQHFGDGTRLSIL.

The chain has TRBV10-2 and TRBJ1-6, with D tentatively TRBD1 (6 bases). The CDR3 sequence is 14 residues long. The germline gives CDR1 WSHSY, CDR2 SAAADI. Trimming cost V 6 bases and J 10 bases, with 16 bases left between them. The CDR3 DNA follows: TGCGCCAGCAGAAAAGGGGGGGGCGAGTCACCCCTCCACTTT. As protein: CASRKGGGESPLHF.

In the case of this clone: The junction shows a germline mismatch at one end, possibly a read error. J is TRBJ2-5 and V is TRBV7-7, with TRBD1 as a possible D gene (5 bases). This CDR3 region has 15 residues. Looked up from germline, CDR1 is SSHAT and CDR2 is FNYEAQ (reference sequence). For the CDR3, the DNA is TGTGCTAGCAGCTCGGTCCCGACAGCTCAAGAGACCCAGTACTTC. Translated: CASSSVPTAQETQYF.

The CDR3 is CATNRGAGRGYTF. Written as DNA, the CDR3 is TGTGCCACCAACCGGGGAGCGGGCAGGGGCTACACCTTC. The chain recombines TRBV24-1 with TRBJ1-2; D is uncertain. The V end lost 8 bases, the J end lost 8 bases, and 17 bases lay between the germline ends. This CDR3 contains 13 residues. Germline CDR1 reads KGHDR; CDR2 reads SFDVKD.

V gene TRBV10-3 combines with J gene TRBJ1-1, with TRBD1 matching over 9 bases. The J segment lost 0 bases and the V segment lost 7 bases, leaving 9 bases of the junction unmatched. Germline V gene sequence: CDR1 ENHRY, CDR2 SYGVKD. There are 16 residues in the CDR3. As DNA, the CDR3 is TGTGCCATCACGGAAGGACAGGGGTCGTTGAACACTGAAGCTTTCTTT. Protein: CAITEGQGSLNTEAFF.

Of note for this clone: One junction end disagrees with the germline gene, perhaps due to a read error. The rearrangement uses TRBV7-9 and TRBJ2-4, with D tentatively TRBD1 (5 bases). This CDR3 spans 12 amino acids. Germline V gives CDR1 SEHNR, CDR2 FQNEAQ (reference sequence). Here the CDR3 DNA reads TGTGCCAGCAGCAAGGGGCTCCCCAGTTTCAACTTC. This encodes CASSKGLPSFNF.

This sequence joins TRBV6-1 and TRBJ1-3; D gene ambiguous. V was cut by 6 bases and J by 0 bases, with 6 bases left in between. The CDR3 is made up of 13 amino acids. Germline CDR1 reads MNHNS; CDR2 reads SASEGT. Here the CDR3 DNA reads TGTGCCAGCAGATCCCACTCTGGAAACACCATATATTTT. Its translation is CASRSHSGNTIYF.